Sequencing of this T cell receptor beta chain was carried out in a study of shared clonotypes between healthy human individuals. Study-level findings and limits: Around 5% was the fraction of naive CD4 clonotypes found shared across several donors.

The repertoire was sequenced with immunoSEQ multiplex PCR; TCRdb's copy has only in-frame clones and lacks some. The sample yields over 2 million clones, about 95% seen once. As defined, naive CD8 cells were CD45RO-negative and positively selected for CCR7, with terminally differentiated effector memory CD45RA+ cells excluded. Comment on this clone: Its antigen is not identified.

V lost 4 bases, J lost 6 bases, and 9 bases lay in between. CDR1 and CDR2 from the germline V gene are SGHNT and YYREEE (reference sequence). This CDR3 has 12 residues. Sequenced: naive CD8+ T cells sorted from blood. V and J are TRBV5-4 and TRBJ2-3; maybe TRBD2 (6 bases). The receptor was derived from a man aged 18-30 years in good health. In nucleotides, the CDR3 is TGTGCCAGCAGCCCGGCGGGGGATACGCAGTATTTT. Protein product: CASSPAGDTQYF. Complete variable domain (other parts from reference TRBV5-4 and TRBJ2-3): ETGVTQSPTHLIKTRGQQVTLRCSSQSGHNTVSWYQQALGQGPQFIFQYYREEENGRGNFPPRFSGLQFPNYSSELNVNALELDDSALYLCASSPAGDTQYFGPGTRLTVL.